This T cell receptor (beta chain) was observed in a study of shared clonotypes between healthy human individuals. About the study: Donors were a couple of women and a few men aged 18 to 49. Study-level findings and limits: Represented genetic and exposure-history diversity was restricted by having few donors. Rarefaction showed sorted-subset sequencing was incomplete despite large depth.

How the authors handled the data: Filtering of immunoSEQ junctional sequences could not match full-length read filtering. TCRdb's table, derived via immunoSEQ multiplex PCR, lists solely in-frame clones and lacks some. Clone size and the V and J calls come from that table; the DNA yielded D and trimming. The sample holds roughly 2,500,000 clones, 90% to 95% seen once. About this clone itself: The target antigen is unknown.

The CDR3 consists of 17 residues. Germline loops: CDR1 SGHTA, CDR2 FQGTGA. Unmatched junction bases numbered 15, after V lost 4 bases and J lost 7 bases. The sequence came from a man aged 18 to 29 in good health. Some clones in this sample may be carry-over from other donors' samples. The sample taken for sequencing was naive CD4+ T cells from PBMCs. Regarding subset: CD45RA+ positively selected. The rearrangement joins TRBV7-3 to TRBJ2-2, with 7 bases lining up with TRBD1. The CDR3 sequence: CASSSHNLPGGHGELFF. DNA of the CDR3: TGTGCCAGCAGCTCGCATAATCTTCCAGGGGGTCACGGGGAGCTGTTTTTT.